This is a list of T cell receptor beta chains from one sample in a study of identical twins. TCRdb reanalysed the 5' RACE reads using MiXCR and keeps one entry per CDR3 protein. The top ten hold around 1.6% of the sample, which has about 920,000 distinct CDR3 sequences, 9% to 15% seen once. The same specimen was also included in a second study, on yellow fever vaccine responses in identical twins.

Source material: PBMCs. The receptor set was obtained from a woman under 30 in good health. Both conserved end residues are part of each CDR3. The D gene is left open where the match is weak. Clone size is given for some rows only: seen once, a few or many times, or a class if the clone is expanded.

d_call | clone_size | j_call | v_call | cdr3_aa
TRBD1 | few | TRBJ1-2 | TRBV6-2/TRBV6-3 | CASSYLTGTTNYGYTF
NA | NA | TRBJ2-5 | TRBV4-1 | CASSQDRLETQYF
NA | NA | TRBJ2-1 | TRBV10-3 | CAISESQSRNNEQFF
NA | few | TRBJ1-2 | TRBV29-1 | CSVEAAQGPFYGYTF
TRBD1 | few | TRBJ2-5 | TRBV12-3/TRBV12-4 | CASRSTGLQETQYF
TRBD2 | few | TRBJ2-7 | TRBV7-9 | CASSKSSGSSYEQYF
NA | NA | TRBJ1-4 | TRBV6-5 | CASSYAGRGRNEKLFF
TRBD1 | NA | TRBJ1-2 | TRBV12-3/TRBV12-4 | CASSEPGTGGYNGYTF
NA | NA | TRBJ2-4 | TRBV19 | CASSGASSKNIQYF
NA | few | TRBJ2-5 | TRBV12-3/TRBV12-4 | CASSLEFKETQYF
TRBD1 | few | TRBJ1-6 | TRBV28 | CASRGPQGANSPLHF
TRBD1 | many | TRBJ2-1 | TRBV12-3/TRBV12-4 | CASRRQGNEQFF
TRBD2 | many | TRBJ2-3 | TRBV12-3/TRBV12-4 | CASSPSGEKTDTQYF
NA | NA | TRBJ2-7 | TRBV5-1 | CASSLGDHEQYF
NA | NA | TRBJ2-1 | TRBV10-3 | CAISGGGTSYNEQFF
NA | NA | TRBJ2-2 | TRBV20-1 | CSARARDTGELFF
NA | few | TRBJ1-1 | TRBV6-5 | CASSTRRGNSEAFF